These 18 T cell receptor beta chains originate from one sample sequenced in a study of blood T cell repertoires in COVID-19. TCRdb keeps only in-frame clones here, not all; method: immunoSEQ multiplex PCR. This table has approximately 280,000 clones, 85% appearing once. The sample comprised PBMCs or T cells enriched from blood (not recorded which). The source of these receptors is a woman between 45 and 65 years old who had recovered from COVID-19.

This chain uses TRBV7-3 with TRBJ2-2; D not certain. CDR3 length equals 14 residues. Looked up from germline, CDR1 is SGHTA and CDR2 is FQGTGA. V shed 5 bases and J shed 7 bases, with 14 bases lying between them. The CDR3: CASSRPFGGGELFF. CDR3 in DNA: TGTGCCAGCAGCCGCCCCTTCGGTGGCGGGGAGCTGTTTTTT.

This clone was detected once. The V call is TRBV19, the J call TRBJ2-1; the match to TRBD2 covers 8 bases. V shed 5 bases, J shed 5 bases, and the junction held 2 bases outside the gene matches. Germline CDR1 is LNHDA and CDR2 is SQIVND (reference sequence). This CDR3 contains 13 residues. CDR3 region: CASSLGLDNEQFF. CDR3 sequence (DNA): TGTGCCAGTAGTTTGGGACTAGACAATGAGCAGTTCTTC.

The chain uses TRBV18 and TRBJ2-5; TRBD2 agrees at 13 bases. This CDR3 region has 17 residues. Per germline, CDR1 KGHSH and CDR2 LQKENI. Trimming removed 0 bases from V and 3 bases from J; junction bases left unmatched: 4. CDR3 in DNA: TGTGCCAGCTCACCACCGGGACTAGCGGGGAATAAAGAGACCCAGTACTTC. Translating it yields CASSPPGLAGNKETQYF.

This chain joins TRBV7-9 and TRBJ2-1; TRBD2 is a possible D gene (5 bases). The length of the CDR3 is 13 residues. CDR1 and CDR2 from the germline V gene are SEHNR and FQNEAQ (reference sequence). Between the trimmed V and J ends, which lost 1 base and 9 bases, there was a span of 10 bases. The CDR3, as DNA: TGTGCCAGCAGCTTAGTTGGACTTCCTGAGCAGTTCTTC. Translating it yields CASSLVGLPEQFF.

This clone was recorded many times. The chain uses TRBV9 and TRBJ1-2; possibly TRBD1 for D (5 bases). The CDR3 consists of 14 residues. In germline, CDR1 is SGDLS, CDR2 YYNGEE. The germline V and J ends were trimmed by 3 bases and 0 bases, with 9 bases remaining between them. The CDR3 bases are TGTGCCAGCAGCGAAGCGACAGCTAACTATGGCTACACCTTC. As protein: CASSEATANYGYTF.

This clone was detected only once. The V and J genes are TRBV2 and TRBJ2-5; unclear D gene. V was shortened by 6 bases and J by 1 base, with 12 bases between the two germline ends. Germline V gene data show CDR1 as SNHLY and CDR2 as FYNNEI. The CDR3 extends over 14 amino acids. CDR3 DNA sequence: TGTGCCAGCAGAGTAGATAGCAGCCAAGAGACCCAGTACTTC. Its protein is CASRVDSSQETQYF.

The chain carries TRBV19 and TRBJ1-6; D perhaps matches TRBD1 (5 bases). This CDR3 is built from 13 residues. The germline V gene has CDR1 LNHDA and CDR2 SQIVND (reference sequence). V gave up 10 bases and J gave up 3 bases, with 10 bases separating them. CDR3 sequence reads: CATRQSYNSPLHF. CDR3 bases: TGTGCCACCCGACAGAGCTATAATTCACCCCTCCACTTT.

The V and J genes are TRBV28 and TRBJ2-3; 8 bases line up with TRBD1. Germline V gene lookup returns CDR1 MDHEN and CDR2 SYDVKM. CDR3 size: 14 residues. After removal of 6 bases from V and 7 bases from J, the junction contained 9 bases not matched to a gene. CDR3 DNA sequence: TGTGCCAGCAGCTACGGACAGGGCGGAAATACGCAGTATTTT. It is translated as CASSYGQGGNTQYF.

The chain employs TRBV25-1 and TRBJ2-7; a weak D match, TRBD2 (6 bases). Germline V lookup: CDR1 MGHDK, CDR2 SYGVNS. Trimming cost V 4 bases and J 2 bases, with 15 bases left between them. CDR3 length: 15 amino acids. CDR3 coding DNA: TGTGCCAGCAGTGGGGGGGAGTGGGGGACCTACGAGCAGTACTTC. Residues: CASSGGEWGTYEQYF.

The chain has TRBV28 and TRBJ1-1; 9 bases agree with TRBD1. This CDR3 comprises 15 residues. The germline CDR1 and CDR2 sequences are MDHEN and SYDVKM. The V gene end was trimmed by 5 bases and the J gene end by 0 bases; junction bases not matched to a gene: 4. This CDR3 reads CASSPRTGVNTEAFF. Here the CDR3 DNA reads TGTGCCAGCAGTCCGAGGACAGGGGTGAACACTGAAGCTTTCTTT.

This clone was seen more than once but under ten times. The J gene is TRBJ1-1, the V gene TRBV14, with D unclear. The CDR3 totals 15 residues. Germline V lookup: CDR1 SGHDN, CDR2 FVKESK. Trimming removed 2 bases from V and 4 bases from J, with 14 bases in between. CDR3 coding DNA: TGTGCCAGCAGCCAAACACAGTTCCTCGGCACTGAAGCTTTCTTT. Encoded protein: CASSQTQFLGTEAFF. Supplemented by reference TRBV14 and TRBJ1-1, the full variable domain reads EAGVTQFPSHSVIEKGQTVTLRCDPISGHDNLYWYRRVMGKEIKFLLHFVKESKQDESGMPNNRFLAERTGGTYSTLKVQPAELEDSGVYFCASSQTQFLGTEAFFGQGTRLTVV.

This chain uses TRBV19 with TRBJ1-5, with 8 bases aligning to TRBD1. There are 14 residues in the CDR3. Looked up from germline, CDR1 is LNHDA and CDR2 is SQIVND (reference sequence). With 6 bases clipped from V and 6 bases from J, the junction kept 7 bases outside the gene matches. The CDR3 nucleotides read TGTGCCAGTAGGTTCGACAGGGGAGGTCAGCCCCAGCATTTT. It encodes CASRFDRGGQPQHF. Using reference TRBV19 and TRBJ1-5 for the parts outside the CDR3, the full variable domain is DGGITQSPKYLFRKEGQNVTLSCEQNLNHDAMYWYRQDPGQGLRLIYYSQIVNDFQKGDIAEGYSVSREKKESFPLTVTSAQKNPTAFYLCASRFDRGGQPQHFGDGTRLSIL.

CDR3: CASSLDLFGSKAFF. In DNA form, the CDR3 reads TGTGCCAGCAGCTTAGATCTTTTCGGGTCTAAAGCTTTCTTT. The rearrangement links TRBV11-2 to TRBJ1-1; D not resolved. The CDR3 has 14 amino acids. Germline values: CDR1 SGHAT, CDR2 FQNNGV. Trimming removed 0 bases at V and 9 bases at J, with 14 bases between.

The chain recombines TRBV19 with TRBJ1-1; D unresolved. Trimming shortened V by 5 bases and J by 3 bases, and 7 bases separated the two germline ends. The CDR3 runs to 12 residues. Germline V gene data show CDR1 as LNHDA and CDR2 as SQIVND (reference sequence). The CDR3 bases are TGTGCCAGTAGTTTCCGGGACACTGAAGCTTTCTTT. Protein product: CASSFRDTEAFF.

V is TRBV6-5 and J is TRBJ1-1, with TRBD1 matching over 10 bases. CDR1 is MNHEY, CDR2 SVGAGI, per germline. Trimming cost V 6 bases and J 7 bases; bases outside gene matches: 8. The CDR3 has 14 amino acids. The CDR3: CASRVTGGSFEAFF. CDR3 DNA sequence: TGTGCCAGCAGGGTGACAGGGGGCTCGTTTGAAGCTTTCTTT.

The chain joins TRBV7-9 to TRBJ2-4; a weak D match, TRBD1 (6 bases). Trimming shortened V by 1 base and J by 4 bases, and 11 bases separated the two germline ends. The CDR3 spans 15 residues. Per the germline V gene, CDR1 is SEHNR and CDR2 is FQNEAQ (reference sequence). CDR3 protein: CASSLDLGAKNIQYF. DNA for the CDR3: TGTGCCAGCAGCTTAGACCTGGGGGCAAAAAACATTCAGTACTTC.

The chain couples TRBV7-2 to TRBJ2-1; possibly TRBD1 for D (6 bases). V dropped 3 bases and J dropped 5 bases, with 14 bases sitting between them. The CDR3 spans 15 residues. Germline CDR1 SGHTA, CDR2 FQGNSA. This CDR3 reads CASSFVGQTDNEQFF. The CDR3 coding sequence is TGTGCCAGCAGCTTTGTAGGACAGACAGACAATGAGCAGTTCTTC.

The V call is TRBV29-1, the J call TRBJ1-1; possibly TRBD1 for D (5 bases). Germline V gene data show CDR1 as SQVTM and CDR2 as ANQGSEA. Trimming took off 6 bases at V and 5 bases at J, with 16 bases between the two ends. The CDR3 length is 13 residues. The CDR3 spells CSVLQGKGTEAFF. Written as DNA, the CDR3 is TGCAGCGTCCTTCAAGGGAAGGGGACTGAAGCTTTCTTT.